The clone carrying this T cell receptor (beta chain) was seen only once. Repertoires were generated with immunoSEQ multiplex PCR, while TCRdb's copy carries only in-frame clones and drops some. The table includes 90,000 or so clones, about 91% detected once. This record belongs to a study of OX40 agonist ivuxolimab in advanced cancers. CDR1 and CDR2 from the germline V gene are SGHNT and YYREEE (reference sequence). Trimming removed 1 base at V and 1 base at J, with 14 bases between. The CDR3 totals 16 residues. V gene TRBV5-4 combines with J gene TRBJ1-1; maybe TRBD1 (6 bases). The source of this sequence is an adult with an advanced solid tumor such as melanoma, head and neck, liver or kidney cancer. The material was CD4+ or CD8+ T cells sorted from blood, obtained in a trial of the OX40 agonist ivuxolimab. CDR3 nucleotides: TGTGCCAGCAGCTTGATGTATGTACAGGGGAACACTGAAGCTTTCTTT. The encoded protein is CASSLMYVQGNTEAFF. Using reference TRBV5-4 and TRBJ1-1 for the parts outside the CDR3, the full variable domain is ETGVTQSPTHLIKTRGQQVTLRCSSQSGHNTVSWYQQALGQGPQFIFQYYREEENGRGNFPPRFSGLQFPNYSSELNVNALELDDSALYLCASSLMYVQGNTEAFFGQGTRLTVV.